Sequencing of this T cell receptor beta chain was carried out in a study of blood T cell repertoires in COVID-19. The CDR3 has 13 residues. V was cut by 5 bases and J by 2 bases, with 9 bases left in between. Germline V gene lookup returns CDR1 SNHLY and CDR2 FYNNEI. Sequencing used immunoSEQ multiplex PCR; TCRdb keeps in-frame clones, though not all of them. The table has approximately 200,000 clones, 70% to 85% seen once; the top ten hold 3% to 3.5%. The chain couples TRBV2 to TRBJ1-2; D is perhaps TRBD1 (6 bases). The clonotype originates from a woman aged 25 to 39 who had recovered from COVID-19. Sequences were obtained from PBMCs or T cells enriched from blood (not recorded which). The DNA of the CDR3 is TGTGCCAGCAGTATACAGGGAAACTATGGCTACACCTTC. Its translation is CASSIQGNYGYTF. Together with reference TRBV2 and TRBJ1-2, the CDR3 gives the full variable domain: EPEVTQTPSHQVTQMGQEVILRCVPISNHLYFYWYRQILGQKVEFLVSFYNNEISEKSEIFDDQFSVERPDGSNFTLKIRSTKLEDSAMYFCASSIQGNYGYTFGSGTRLTVV.